This T cell receptor (beta chain) comes out of a study of response to subunit inactivated influenza vaccine. In TCRdb, the RT-PCR reads were re-called with MiXCR into one record per CDR3 protein. Counted here are about 570,000 distinct CDR3 sequences, 10% to 12% occurring once; the ten biggest clones make up 9.5% to 11%. The V gene's germline CDR1 is MGHDK and CDR2 SYGVNS. V shed 6 bases and J shed 0 bases, with 6 bases lying between them. The CDR3 length is 13 residues. This clonotype has at least ten counts. These data are also associated with another study on T cells expressing NK-cell markers. That study adds: UMIs accompanied the 5'RACE template switching by which TCR beta cDNA was made.

The source is a man aged 50 to 60 who received an inactivated influenza vaccine. The sample was PBMCs from blood, taken on the day of vaccination. The V call is TRBV25-1, the J call TRBJ1-5; no firm D call. The DNA for the CDR3 is TGTGCCAGCAGCAGGTTTAGCAATCAGCCCCAGCATTTT. Protein: CASSRFSNQPQHF.